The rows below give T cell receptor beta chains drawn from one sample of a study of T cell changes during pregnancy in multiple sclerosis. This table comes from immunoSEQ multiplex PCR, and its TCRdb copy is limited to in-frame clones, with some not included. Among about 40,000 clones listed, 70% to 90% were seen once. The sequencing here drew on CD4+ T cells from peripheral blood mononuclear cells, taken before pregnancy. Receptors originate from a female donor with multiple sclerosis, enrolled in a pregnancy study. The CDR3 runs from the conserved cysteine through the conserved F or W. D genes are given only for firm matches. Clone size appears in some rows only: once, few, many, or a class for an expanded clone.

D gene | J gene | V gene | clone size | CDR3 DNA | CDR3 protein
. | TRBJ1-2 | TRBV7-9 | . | TGTGCCAGCAGCTTAGTTAAGTCCGCACTAAGCTATGGCTACACCTTC | CASSLVKSALSYGYTF
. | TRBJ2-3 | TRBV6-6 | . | TGTGCCAGCAGGGAACAGGGAGGCACAGATACGCAGTATTTT | CASREQGGTDTQYF
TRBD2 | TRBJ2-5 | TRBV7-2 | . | TGTGCCAGCAGCTCCCTAATTACTAGCGGTGGGGGAGAGACCCAGTACTTC | CASSSLITSGGGETQYF
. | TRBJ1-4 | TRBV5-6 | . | TGTGCCAGCAGCTTGGGACAGCCAAATGAAAAACTGTTTTTT | CASSLGQPNEKLFF
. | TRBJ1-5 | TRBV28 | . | TGTGCCAGCAGTTTGGCGGGTCAGCCCCAGCATTTT | CASSLAGQPQHF
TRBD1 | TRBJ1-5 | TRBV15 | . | TGTGCCACGCGAGATGGGACAGGTCAAATGAGCAATCAGCCCCAGCATTTT | CATRDGTGQMSNQPQHF
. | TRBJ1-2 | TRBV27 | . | TGTGCCAGCAGTTTAGGCGGGCTTCCCTATGGCTACACCTTC | CASSLGGLPYGYTF
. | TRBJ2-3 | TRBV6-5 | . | TGTGCCAGCAGGGCTGCGGGGGCGACAGATACGCAGTATTTT | CASRAAGATDTQYF
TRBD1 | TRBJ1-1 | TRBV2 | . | TGTGCCAGCATCCGCGACAGGGGGAACGCTGAAGCTTTCTTT | CASIRDRGNAEAFF
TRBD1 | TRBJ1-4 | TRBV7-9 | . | TGTGCCAGCAGCTTTGCAGGGGGCCCTGAAAAACTGTTTTTT | CASSFAGGPEKLFF
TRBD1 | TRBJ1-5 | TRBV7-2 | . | TGTGCCAGCAGCTTACGACCCGGGACAGGCAATCAGCCCCAGCATTTT | CASSLRPGTGNQPQHF
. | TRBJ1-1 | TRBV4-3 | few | TGCGCCAGCAGCCAAGATCGGGGTGTGAACACTGAAGCTTTCTTT | CASSQDRGVNTEAFF
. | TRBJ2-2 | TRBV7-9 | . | TGTGCCAGCAGCACGACCGGACTAGGGGGAAACACCGGGGAGCTGTTTTTT | CASSTTGLGGNTGELFF
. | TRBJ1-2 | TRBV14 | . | TGTGCCAGCAGTCCGGACTGGTCCTATGGCTACACCTTC | CASSPDWSYGYTF
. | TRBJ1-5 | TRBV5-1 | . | TGCGCCAGCAGCTTGGTCGGGAATCAGCCCCAGCATTTT | CASSLVGNQPQHF
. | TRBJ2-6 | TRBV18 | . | TGTGCCAGCTCACCCCGGGACTGGGGAACCAACGTCCTGACTTTC | CASSPRDWGTNVLTF
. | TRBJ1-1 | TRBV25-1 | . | TGTGCCAGCAGTGAAAAAGGGGAAGAAGCTTTCTTT | CASSEKGEEAFF
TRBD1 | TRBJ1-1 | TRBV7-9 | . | TGCGCCAGCAGCGTCGGGACAGGCACTGAAGCTTTCTTT | CASSVGTGTEAFF
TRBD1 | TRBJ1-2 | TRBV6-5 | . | TGTGCCAGCAGTTCTCAGGGGGCGGGGAACTATGGCTACACCTTC | CASSSQGAGNYGYTF
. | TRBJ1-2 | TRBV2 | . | TGTGCCAGCAGTGGGCAGGCCGCCTGGAGGGGCTACACCTTC | CASSGQAAWRGYTF
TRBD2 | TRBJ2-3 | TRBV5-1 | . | TGCGCCAGCAGCTTGACCGGGGGGGCCAGAGATACGCAGTATTTT | CASSLTGGARDTQYF
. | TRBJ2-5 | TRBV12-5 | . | TGTGCTAGTGGTTTGACCCCCGACGGACAGCCGTACCAAGAGACCCAGTACTTC | CASGLTPDGQPYQETQYF
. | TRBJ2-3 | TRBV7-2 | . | TGTGCCAGCAGCTCCACGGAGGGCACAGATACGCAGTATTTT | CASSSTEGTDTQYF
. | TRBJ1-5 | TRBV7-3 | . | TGTGCCAGCAGCCAAGGGGGATTGGATCAGCCCCAGCATTTT | CASSQGGLDQPQHF
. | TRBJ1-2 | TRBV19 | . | TGTGCCAGTAGTATAGCGACAGGAACTAACTATGGCTACACCTTC | CASSIATGTNYGYTF
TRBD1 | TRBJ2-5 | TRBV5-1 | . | TGCGCCAGCAGCTTGGGGACAGGGGAAGAGACCCAGTACTTC | CASSLGTGEETQYF
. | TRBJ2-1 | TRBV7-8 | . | TGTGCCAGCAGCTTCCAATCAGACAATGAGCAGTTCTTC | CASSFQSDNEQFF
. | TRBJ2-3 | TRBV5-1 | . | TGCGCCAGCAGCGCGGGGGATACGCAGTATTTT | CASSAGDTQYF
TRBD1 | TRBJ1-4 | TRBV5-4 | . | TGTGCCAGCAGCCGGGACAGGGGTTATGCGACTAATGAAAAACTGTTTTTT | CASSRDRGYATNEKLFF
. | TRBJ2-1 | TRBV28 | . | TGTGCCAGCAGCCGCAGTCTCCGGGACACCCGAGTCTTC | CASSRSLRDTRVF
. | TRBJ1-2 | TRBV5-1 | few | TGCGCCAGCAGCTTGCTTACGGGGTACTATGGCTACACCTTC | CASSLLTGYYGYTF
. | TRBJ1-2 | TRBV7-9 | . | TGTGCCAGCAGCTCGGACTCGAGGGGCTACACCTTC | CASSSDSRGYTF
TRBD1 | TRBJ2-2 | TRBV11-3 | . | TGTGCCAGCAGCCAAATGACAGGGGTCACCGGGGAGCTGTTTTTT | CASSQMTGVTGELFF
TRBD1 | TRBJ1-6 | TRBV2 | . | TGTGCCAGCAGGGGGACAGGTACCTCCTATAATTCACCCCTCCACTTT | CASRGTGTSYNSPLHF
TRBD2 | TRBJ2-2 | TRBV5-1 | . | TGCGCCAGCAGAGGTCGGACTAGCGGGGGGCCGGACACCGGGGAGCTGTTTTTT | CASRGRTSGGPDTGELFF
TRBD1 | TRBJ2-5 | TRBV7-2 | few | TGTGCCAGCAGCCCAGGACAGGCGGGTAGAGAGACCCAGTACTTC | CASSPGQAGRETQYF
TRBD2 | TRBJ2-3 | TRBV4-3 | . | TGCGCCAGCAGCCCCACTAGCGGGGGGGCCGGCACAGATACGCAGTATTTT | CASSPTSGGAGTDTQYF
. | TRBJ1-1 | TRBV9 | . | TGTGCCAGCAGCCCAATGGGGGCGATGAACACTGAAGCTTTCTTT | CASSPMGAMNTEAFF
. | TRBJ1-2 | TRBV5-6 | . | TGTGCCAGCAGCTTGGCGTCCAGTTACTATGGCTACACCTTC | CASSLASSYYGYTF
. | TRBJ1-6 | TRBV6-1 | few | TGTGCCAGCAGGTCGTTCTCACCCCTCCACTTT | CASRSFSPLHF
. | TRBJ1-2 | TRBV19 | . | TGTGCCAGTAGTGGGTTAGGAGGGCTGGATGGCTACACCTTC | CASSGLGGLDGYTF
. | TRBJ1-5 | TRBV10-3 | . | TGTGCCATCGCCTCTGGGGGCTCTCAGCCCCAGCATTTT | CAIASGGSQPQHF
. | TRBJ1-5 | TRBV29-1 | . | TGCAGCGTTCAGGTGTTGCCAGGTTCGTTCCCTCCACACCTCTCGGGGAGCAATCAGCCCCAGCATTTT | CSVQVLPGSFPPHLSGSNQPQHF
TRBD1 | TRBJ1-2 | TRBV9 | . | TGTGCCAGCAGCAGAGCGACAGGGACCTATGGCTACACCTTC | CASSRATGTYGYTF
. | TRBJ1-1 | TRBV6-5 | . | TGTGCCAGCAGTCGCAACAGGGATATGAACACTGAAGCTTTCTTT | CASSRNRDMNTEAFF
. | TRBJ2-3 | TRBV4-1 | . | TGCGCCAGCAGCCAAATAGGAGTAGTTCCCCCGGATACGCAGTATTTT | CASSQIGVVPPDTQYF
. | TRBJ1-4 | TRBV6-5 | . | TGTGCCAGCAGTTACCGGGGGGGTTTGGAAAAACTGTTTTTT | CASSYRGGLEKLFF
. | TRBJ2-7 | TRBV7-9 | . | TGTGCCAGCAGCCCTCAGTACGAGCAGTACTTC | CASSPQYEQYF
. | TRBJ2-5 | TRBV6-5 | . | TGTGCCAGCAGTTACTCGATAGGGGAAGAGACCCAGTACTTC | CASSYSIGEETQYF
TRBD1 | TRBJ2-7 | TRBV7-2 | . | TGTGCCAGCAGCTTAGTTGGCGGGACAGGGTCCCGCCAGTACTTC | CASSLVGGTGSRQYF
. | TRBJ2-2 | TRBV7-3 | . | TGTGCCAGCAGCTCAAGACGGGGAGGTGGAACCGGGGAGCTGTTTTTT | CASSSRRGGGTGELFF
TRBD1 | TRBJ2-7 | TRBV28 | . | TGTGCCAGCAGTTTCCCGACGGGACAGGGATCCCACTACGAGCAGTACTTC | CASSFPTGQGSHYEQYF
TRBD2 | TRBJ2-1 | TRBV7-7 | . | TGTGCTAGCAGTGTAGCGGGGGGGTACCATGAGCAGTTCTTC | CASSVAGGYHEQFF
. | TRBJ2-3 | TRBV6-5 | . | TGTGCCAGCAGTTACGCCGGGATTGATACGCAGTATTTT | CASSYAGIDTQYF
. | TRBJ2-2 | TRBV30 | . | TGTGCCTGGAATGGGGCAAACACCGGGGAGCTGTTTTTT | CAWNGANTGELFF